The 9 T cell receptor beta chains in this list originate from one sample, sequenced in a study of blood T cell repertoires in COVID-19. Assay: immunoSEQ multiplex PCR; the TCRdb copy retains only in-frame clones and omits some. The data contain approximately 70,000 clones, 70% to 90% of them seen just once; the ten biggest clones take up approximately 3.6%. The sequenced material came from peripheral blood. The receptors derive from a woman aged 45-59 years with COVID-19, enrolled during active disease.

The CDR3 is CASSLGVVEEETQYF. Here the CDR3 DNA reads TGTGCCAGCAGCTTAGGAGTGGTAGAGGAAGAGACCCAGTACTTC. The J gene is TRBJ2-5, the V gene TRBV11-2; D uncertain. The germline V and J ends were trimmed by 1 base and 3 bases, with 12 bases remaining between them. Germline V CDR1 and CDR2: SGHAT, FQNNGV. The CDR3 sequence is 15 residues long.

The genes are TRBV19 and TRBJ2-1; TRBD2 agrees at 13 bases. The germline CDR1 and CDR2 sequences are LNHDA and SQIVND (reference sequence). Trimming took 1 base from V and 7 from J; bases not matched to a gene: 7. The CDR3 loop spans 17 amino acids. The DNA for the CDR3 is TGTGCCAGTAGTATAGCGCGACTAGCGGGAGGACGGAATGAGCAGTTCTTC. This codes for CASSIARLAGGRNEQFF.

The rearrangement uses TRBV6-2 or TRBV6-3 and TRBJ2-3; 7 bases fit TRBD2. The germline gives CDR1 MNHEY, CDR2 SVGEGT. This CDR3 is 15 amino acids long. The junction had 6 bases not matched to a gene; V was cut back by 6 bases and J by 0 bases. CDR3 sequence reads: CASSRPSGSTDTQYF. The CDR3, as DNA: TGTGCCAGCAGCCGACCTAGCGGTAGCACAGATACGCAGTATTTT.

The chain carries TRBV11-3 and TRBJ2-1; 11 bases map to TRBD2. Germline V gene data show CDR1 as SGHNT and CDR2 as YENEEA. This CDR3 has 15 amino acids. The V and J ends lost 5 bases and 6 bases, in that order; junction bases with no gene match: 6. DNA for the CDR3: TGTGCCAGCAGCCCCCTGGGACTAGCGGCCAATGAGCAGTTCTTC. It encodes CASSPLGLAANEQFF.

V and J are TRBV6-6 and TRBJ1-1, with TRBD1 matching 7 bases. The ends lost 0 bases at V and 2 bases at J; junction bases unmatched: 3. From germline, CDR1 is MNHNY and CDR2 SVGAGI (reference sequence). The length of the CDR3 is 15 residues. CDR3 in amino acids: CASSYSAGGNTEAFF. CDR3 coding DNA: TGTGCCAGCAGTTACTCGGCAGGGGGAAACACTGAAGCTTTCTTT.

This sequence joins TRBV5-4 and TRBJ2-3; D unclear. Germline V CDR1 and CDR2: SGHNT, YYREEE (reference sequence). This CDR3 region has 15 residues. V lost 0 bases and J lost 5, with 13 bases in between. The CDR3 DNA is TGTGCCAGCAGCTTGGCCGGCAGGTTTGGAGATACGCAGTATTTT. It specifies CASSLAGRFGDTQYF.

Of note for this clone: Its ends do not fully match the called genes, so a read error is possible. The genes are TRBV6-1 and TRBJ2-1; D uncertain. Germline-derived CDR1 and CDR2 are MNHNS and SASEGT. The CDR3 has 13 residues. The CDR3, as DNA: TGTGCCAGCAGCGAAGGGCTGGTATATGAGCAGTTCTTC. It translates to CASSEGLVYEQFF.

This clone was observed a single time. V and J are TRBV11-2 and TRBJ2-7; D is possibly TRBD2 (5 bases). The germline V gene encodes CDR1 SGHAT and CDR2 FQNNGV. Trimming stripped 5 bases from V and 6 bases from J, with 11 bases between. The CDR3 totals 12 residues. DNA for the CDR3: TGTGCCAGCAGCCAAGTGAGGGCCGAGCAGTACTTC. As protein: CASSQVRAEQYF.

This clone was recorded a few times. V gene TRBV28 combines with J gene TRBJ2-2, with D perhaps TRBD2 (6 bases). Trimming left V 1 base short and J 2 bases short, with 8 bases between. This CDR3 has 15 amino acids. The germline gives CDR1 MDHEN, CDR2 SYDVKM. CDR3 loop: CASSLSGENTGELFF. CDR3 sequence (DNA): TGTGCCAGCAGTTTATCGGGGGAAAACACCGGGGAGCTGTTTTTT.